This passage covers 21 T cell receptor beta chains from one sample sequenced in a study of T cells in Graves' hyperthyroidism and ophthalmopathy. RNA transcripts served as the template for amplifying TCR beta CDR3 regions. The HTBI primer set drove a first-round RT-PCR of the TCR CDR3. TCRdb re-analysed the multiplex PCR reads in MiXCR, keeping a single row per CDR3 protein. The data show roughly 300,000 distinct CDR3 sequences, with around a sixth seen just once and 45% to 50% held by the top ten. Sequenced input: blood. These receptor sequences come from a woman aged 45-65 years with Graves' hyperthyroidism.

This clonotype was counted a single time. The chain links TRBV28 to TRBJ1-4; 7 bases are a match to TRBD1. The CDR3 consists of 14 residues. Trimming cost V 6 bases and J 8 bases; bases outside gene matches: 9. Germline loops: CDR1 MDHEN, CDR2 SYDVKM. The CDR3 here is CASRPTGESEKLFF. The CDR3 DNA reads TGTGCCAGCAGGCCCACAGGGGAATCCGAAAAACTGTTTTTT.

CDR3 protein: CASSPQAGGREQFF. In DNA, the CDR3 is TGCGCCAGCAGCCCCCAAGCGGGGGGGCGGGAGCAGTTCTTC. The chain uses TRBV5-1 and TRBJ2-1; 10 bases align to TRBD2. Trimming at V came to 4 bases and at J to 10 bases, leaving 8 bases not matched to a gene. The germline V gene encodes CDR1 SGHRS and CDR2 YFSETQ. The CDR3 has 14 amino acids.

The gene calls are TRBV14 and TRBJ1-1; 7 bases agree with TRBD1. V shed 11 bases, J shed 0 bases, and the junction held 12 bases outside the gene matches. This CDR3 region has 15 residues. Germline-derived CDR1 and CDR2 are SGHDN and FVKESK. CDR3 bases: TGTGCCTCCAAAAGGGACAGTACCATGAACACTGAAGCTTTCTTT. Translation: CASKRDSTMNTEAFF.

The sample holds a few counts of this clonotype. V and J are TRBV3-1 and TRBJ2-7; 7 bases are a match to TRBD1. J lost 1 base, V lost 3 bases, and 0 bases had no gene match. CDR3 length: 13 amino acids. Germline V gene sequence: CDR1 LGHDT, CDR2 YNNKEL (reference sequence). The CDR3 sequence: CASSQGQSYEQYV. The CDR3 DNA reads as TGTGCCAGCAGCCAGGGACAGTCCTACGAGCAGTACGTC.

This clonotype appeared a few times. In DNA form, the CDR3 reads TGTGCCAGCAGCCAAGAATCCAATGAGCAGTTCTTC. Translating gives CASSQESNEQFF. The chain couples TRBV4-2 to TRBJ2-1, with D unresolved. V shed 0 bases and J shed 6 bases, with 3 bases lying between them. The CDR3 loop spans 12 amino acids. Per germline, CDR1 LGHNA and CDR2 YNFKEQ.

As DNA, the CDR3 is TGTGCCAGCCAGAAAGGGGGGGCAGATGAGCAGTTCTTC. This translates into CASQKGGADEQFF. V and J are TRBV7-3 and TRBJ2-1, with D tentatively TRBD2 (7 bases). Per germline, CDR1 SGHTA and CDR2 FQGTGA. V was trimmed by 8 bases and J by 8 bases, leaving 16 bases between them. The CDR3 consists of 13 residues. Based on the CDR3 plus reference TRBV7-3 and TRBJ2-1, the full variable domain is GAGVSQTPSNKVTEKGKYVELRCDPISGHTALYWYRQSLGQGPEFLIYFQGTGAADDSGLPNDRFFAVRPEGSVSTLKIQRTERGDSAVYLCASQKGGADEQFFGPGTRLTVL.

V and J are TRBV5-5 and TRBJ1-5, with 7 nucleotides matching TRBD1. With V trimmed by 0 bases and J by 4 bases, 7 bases remained unmatched. CDR3 length equals 16 residues. CDR1 is SGHKS and CDR2 is YYEKEE in the germline V gene (reference sequence). This CDR3 reads CASSLEGASSNQPQHF. As DNA, the CDR3 is TGTGCCAGCAGCTTGGAGGGGGCCAGTTCTAATCAGCCCCAGCATTTT.

This chain joins TRBV3-1 and TRBJ1-3; TRBD1 might be the D (6 bases). V shed 4 bases and J shed 0 bases, with 16 bases lying between them. The CDR3 is 17 amino acids. Germline values: CDR1 LGHDT, CDR2 YNNKEL (reference sequence). The CDR3 region has the DNA TGTGCCAGCAGCCTCGCGGGGGGGCGGCTCTCTGGAAACACCATATATTTT. Translated: CASSLAGGRLSGNTIYF.

This chain links TRBV30 with TRBJ2-7; the match to TRBD1 covers 10 bases. Germline loops: CDR1 GTSNPN, CDR2 SVGIG (reference sequence). The CDR3 contains 13 residues. J gave up 5 bases and V 5 bases, and 6 bases lay outside the gene matches. The CDR3 DNA reads TGTGCCTGGGCCGGGACAGGGGTCCACGAGCAGTACGTC. This gives the protein CAWAGTGVHEQYV.

The rearrangement uses TRBV18 and TRBJ1-1; D remains ambiguous. The CDR3 spans 14 residues. Germline assignment: CDR1 KGHSH and CDR2 LQKENI. With 3 bases removed from V and 6 bases from J, the gap between germline ends came to 14 bases. The CDR3 DNA reads as TGTGCCAGCTCACCTAGTGGAGGGTTCGCTGAAGCTTTCTTT. This sequence encodes CASSPSGGFAEAFF.

The chain recombines TRBV10-3 with TRBJ1-5; no clear D. Trimming took 10 bases from V and 4 from J, leaving 14 bases between them. The CDR3 is 13 amino acids. Germline loops: CDR1 ENHRY, CDR2 SYGVKD. The CDR3 protein is CATGRGANQPQHF. As DNA, the CDR3 is TGTGCCACCGGGCGGGGAGCGAATCAGCCCCAGCATTTT.

Many counts were recorded for this clonotype. The CDR3 nucleotides read TGTGCCAGCTTGGGGCCAAGCCGGGAGCTGTTTTTT. Translation gives CASLGPSRELFF. The V call is TRBV27, the J call TRBJ2-2, with a possible D match to TRBD1 (5 bases). Germline loops: CDR1 MNHEY, CDR2 SMNVEV (reference sequence). The CDR3 covers 12 residues. The V gene lost 8 bases and the J gene lost 9 bases, with 13 bases spanning the gap.

This sequence joins TRBV9 and TRBJ2-7, with D maybe TRBD2 (5 bases). Germline CDR1 is SGDLS and CDR2 is YYNGEE. V was shortened by 3 bases and J by 0 bases, with 10 bases between the two germline ends. This CDR3 comprises 14 residues. Here the CDR3 reads CASSGGNGSYEQYV. The CDR3 DNA follows: TGTGCCAGCAGCGGAGGGAACGGCTCCTACGAGCAGTACGTC.

The CDR3 reads CASSSLLAGGYNEQFF. The CDR3 DNA sequence: TGTGCCAGCAGCTCCTTACTAGCGGGGGGGTACAATGAGCAGTTCTTC. The rearrangement links TRBV5-6 to TRBJ2-1, with 13 nucleotides matching TRBD2. Trimming at V came to 3 bases and at J to 4 bases, leaving 4 bases not matched to a gene. Per the germline V gene, CDR1 is SGHDT and CDR2 is YYEEEE. The CDR3 contains 16 residues.

This clonotype was detected ten times or more. CDR3 region: CASSSGGTGKEKLFF. The CDR3 coding sequence is TGTGCCAGCTCCTCCGGCGGGACAGGGAAGGAAAAACTGTTTTTT. The chain has TRBV2 and TRBJ1-4, with 9 bases lining up with TRBD1. This CDR3 is 15 amino acids long. Germline V gene lookup returns CDR1 SNHLY and CDR2 FYNNEI. Unmatched junction bases numbered 12, after V lost 8 bases and J lost 8 bases.

This clonotype was found a few times. The rearrangement uses TRBV4-1 and TRBJ2-3; D may be TRBD1 or TRBD2 (7 bases each). V was trimmed by 4 bases and J by 4 bases, leaving 18 bases between them. The CDR3 is 16 amino acids. Germline CDR1 and CDR2: MGHRA and YSYEKL. The CDR3 nucleotides are TGCGCCAGCAGCCCCGGGGGGCAGGGGGGTTCAGATACGCAGTATTTT. Amino acid sequence: CASSPGGQGGSDTQYF.

This clonotype occurred a few times. Since a much larger clone is just one base distant, this may be a read error. The rearrangement uses TRBV6-1 and TRBJ1-2; 8 bases are a match to TRBD1. V was clipped by 5 bases and J by 4 bases; unmatched bases: 9. CDR1 and CDR2 (germline): MNHNS, SASEGT. The CDR3 has 15 residues. CDR3 residues: CASSHGRTGGYGYTF. In DNA form, the CDR3 reads TGTGCCAGCAGTCACGGGAGAACAGGGGGCTATGGCTACACCTTC.

This clonotype has a handful of counts. J is TRBJ1-6 and V is TRBV11-1; unclear D gene. The V end was cut by 2 bases, the J end by 14 bases, with 16 bases between. CDR1 is SGHAT and CDR2 is FQDESV in the germline V gene (reference sequence). The CDR3 is 14 amino acids. Here the CDR3 reads CASSLPAAPWTLHF. CDR3 bases: TGTGCCAGCAGCTTACCGGCAGCTCCATGGACCCTCCACTTT.

This clonotype was counted only a few times. This rearrangement joins TRBV6-6 to TRBJ1-1; D call uncertain. The germline V and J ends were trimmed by 0 bases and 3 bases, with 14 bases remaining between them. The CDR3 is made up of 16 amino acids. Per the germline V gene, CDR1 is MNHNY and CDR2 is SVGAGI (reference sequence). CDR3 sequence: CASSYSREKGDTEAFF. The DNA for the CDR3 is TGTGCCAGCAGTTACTCCCGGGAGAAGGGCGACACTGAAGCTTTCTTT.

This clonotype was observed many times. The rearrangement uses TRBV2 and TRBJ2-3; D possibly corresponds to TRBD1 (5 bases). There are 17 residues in the CDR3. Germline values: CDR1 SNHLY, CDR2 FYNNEI. V was cut by 3 bases and J by 3 bases, with 19 bases left in between. As DNA, the CDR3 is TGTGCCAGCAGTGATTTTACCATCATCAGGGAAACAGATACGCAGTATTTT. Encoded protein: CASSDFTIIRETDTQYF.

There are many counts of this clonotype. In DNA, the CDR3 is TGTGCCTGGAGTAAGCCGTACGACAATGAGCAGTTCTTC. It specifies CAWSKPYDNEQFF. The chain uses TRBV30 and TRBJ2-1; D is unclear. Trimming took off 2 bases at V and 5 bases at J, with 10 bases between the two ends. This CDR3 spans 13 amino acids. The V gene's germline CDR1 is GTSNPN and CDR2 SVGIG (reference sequence).